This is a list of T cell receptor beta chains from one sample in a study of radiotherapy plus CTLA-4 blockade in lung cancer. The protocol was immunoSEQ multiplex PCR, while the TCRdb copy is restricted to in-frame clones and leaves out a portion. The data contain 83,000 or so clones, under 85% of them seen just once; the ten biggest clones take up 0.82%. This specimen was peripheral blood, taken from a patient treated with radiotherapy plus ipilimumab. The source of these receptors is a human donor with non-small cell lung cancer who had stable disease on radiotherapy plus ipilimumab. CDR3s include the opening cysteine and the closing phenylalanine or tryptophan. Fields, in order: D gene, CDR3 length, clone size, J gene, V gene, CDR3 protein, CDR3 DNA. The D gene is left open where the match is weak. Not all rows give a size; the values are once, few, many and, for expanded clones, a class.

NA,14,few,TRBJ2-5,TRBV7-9,CASSFSRGKETQYF,TGTGCCAGCAGCTTTTCGCGGGGTAAAGAGACCCAGTACTTC
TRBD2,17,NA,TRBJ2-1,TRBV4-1,CASSQITSASSYNEQFF,TGCGCCAGCAGCCAGATCACTAGCGCCAGCTCCTACAATGAGCAGTTCTTC
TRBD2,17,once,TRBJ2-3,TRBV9,CASSVEPRGGPSRTQYF,TGTGCCAGCAGCGTAGAGCCCCGGGGGGGCCCCTCTCGTACGCAGTATTTT
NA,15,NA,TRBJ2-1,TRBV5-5,CASRAGQTSYNEQFF,TGTGCCAGCAGGGCCGGGCAGACCTCCTACAATGAGCAGTTCTTC
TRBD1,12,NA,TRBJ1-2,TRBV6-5,CATGTALYGYTF,TGTGCCACCGGGACAGCCCTCTATGGCTACACCTTC
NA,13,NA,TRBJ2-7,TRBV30,CAWSRAARGEQYF,TGTGCCTGGAGTCGGGCGGCAAGGGGGGAGCAGTACTTC
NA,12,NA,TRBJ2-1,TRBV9,CASSVVENEQFF,TGTGCCAGCAGCGTAGTAGAGAATGAGCAGTTCTTC
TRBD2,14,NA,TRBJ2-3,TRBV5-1,CASSLERGKDTQYF,TGCGCCAGCAGCTTGGAGCGGGGGAAAGATACGCAGTATTTT
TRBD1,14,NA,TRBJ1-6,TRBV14,CASSPDRGRSPLHF,TGTGCCAGCAGCCCCGACAGGGGAAGGTCACCCCTCCACTTT
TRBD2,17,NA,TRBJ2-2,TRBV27,CASSFGNLAGLTGELFF,TGTGCCAGCAGTTTCGGGAACCTAGCGGGGCTAACCGGGGAGCTGTTTTTT
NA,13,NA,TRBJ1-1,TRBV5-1,CASSLLGDTEAFF,TGCGCCAGCAGCTTGTTAGGGGACACTGAAGCTTTCTTT
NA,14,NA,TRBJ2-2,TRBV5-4,CASSLTVNTGELFF,TGTGCCAGCAGCTTGACAGTTAACACCGGGGAGCTGTTTTTT
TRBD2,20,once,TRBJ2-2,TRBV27,CASTVSGTSGGTLNTGELFF,TGTGCCAGCACTGTCAGCGGGACTAGCGGGGGGACATTGAACACCGGGGAGCTGTTTTTT
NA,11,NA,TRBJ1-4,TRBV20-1,CSAREGGKLFF,TGCAGTGCTAGGGAGGGTGGAAAACTGTTTTTT
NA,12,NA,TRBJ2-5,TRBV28,CASIGIEETQYF,TGTGCCAGCATAGGCATTGAAGAGACCCAGTACTTC
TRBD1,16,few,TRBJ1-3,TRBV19,CASSPYRGDSGNTIYF,TGTGCCAGTAGTCCGTACAGGGGAGACTCTGGAAACACCATATATTTT
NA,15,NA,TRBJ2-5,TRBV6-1,CASSARGRDVETQYF,TGTGCCAGCAGCGCCAGGGGACGGGACGTGGAGACCCAGTACTTC
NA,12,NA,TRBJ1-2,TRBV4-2,CASSQDWSGYTF,TGTGCCAGCAGCCAAGATTGGTCGGGCTACACCTTC
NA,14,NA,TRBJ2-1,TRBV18,CASSGGALPHEQFF,TGTGCCAGCTCAGGGGGGGCCCTACCACATGAGCAGTTCTTC
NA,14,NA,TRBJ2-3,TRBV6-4,CASSDGTSTDTQYF,TGTGCCAGCAGTGACGGGACTAGCACAGATACGCAGTATTTT
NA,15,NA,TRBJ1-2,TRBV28,CASSSSRPANYGYTF,TGTGCCAGCAGTTCTTCCAGGCCGGCTAACTATGGCTACACCTTC
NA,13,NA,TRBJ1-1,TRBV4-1,CASSRVEDTEAFF,TGCGCCAGCAGCCGAGTGGAGGACACAGAAGCTTTCTTT
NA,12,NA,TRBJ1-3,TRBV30,CACTGNGNTIYF,TGTGCCTGTACAGGGAACGGAAACACCATATATTTT
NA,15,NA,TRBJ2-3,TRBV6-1,CASSEEGAYTDTQYF,TGTGCCAGCAGTGAAGAAGGGGCCTACACAGATACGCAGTATTTT
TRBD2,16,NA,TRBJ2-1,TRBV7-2,CASSPPRGGGYNEQFF,TGTGCCAGCAGCCCCCCCCGGGGCGGGGGATACAATGAGCAGTTCTTC
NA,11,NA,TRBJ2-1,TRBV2,CASSSASEQFF,TGTGCCAGCAGCTCAGCGAGTGAGCAGTTCTTC
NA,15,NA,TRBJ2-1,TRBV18,CASSTRGGRGDEQFF,TGTGCCAGCTCTACACGGGGCGGGCGAGGTGATGAGCAGTTCTTC
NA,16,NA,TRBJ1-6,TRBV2,CATLLGNRKYNSPLHF,TGTGCCACCCTCTTGGGGAACAGGAAATATAATTCACCCCTCCACTTT
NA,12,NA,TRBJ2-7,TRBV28,CASGGGPYEQYF,TGTGCCAGTGGGGGGGGCCCCTACGAGCAGTACTTC
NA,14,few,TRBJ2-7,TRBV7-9,CASSLASQGYEQYF,TGTGCCAGCAGCTTAGCATCGCAGGGGTACGAGCAGTACTTC
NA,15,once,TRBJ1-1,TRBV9,CASSVGPIMNTEAFF,TGTGCCAGCAGCGTAGGCCCAATCATGAACACTGAAGCTTTCTTT
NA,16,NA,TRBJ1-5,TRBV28,CASSPTKRQAHQPQHF,TGTGCCAGCAGTCCAACGAAGAGACAGGCCCATCAGCCCCAGCATTTT
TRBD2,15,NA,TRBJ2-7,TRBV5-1,CASSPQGGGSYEQYF,TGCGCCAGCAGCCCCCAGGGCGGGGGTTCCTACGAGCAGTACTTC
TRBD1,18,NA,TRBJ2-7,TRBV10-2,CASSGPSRGGTGQYEQYF,TGCGCCAGCAGTGGCCCCTCGCGGGGCGGGACAGGGCAGTACGAGCAGTACTTC
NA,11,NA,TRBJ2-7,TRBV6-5,CASSDRYEQYF,TGTGCCAGCAGTGATCGCTACGAGCAGTACTTC
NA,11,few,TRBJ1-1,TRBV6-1,CASSYGGKAFF,TGTGCCAGCAGTTACGGGGGGAAAGCTTTCTTT
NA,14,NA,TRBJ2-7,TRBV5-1,CASSLSGGASEQYF,TGCGCCAGCAGCTTGTCGGGCGGGGCTAGCGAGCAGTACTTC